This is a list of T cell receptor beta chains from one sample in a study of blood T cells in healthy people across ages. One entry per CDR3 protein results from TCRdb running MiXCR on the 5' RACE reads. This sample carries around 1,600,000 distinct CDR3 sequences, 42% of them seen once, and the ten largest clones take roughly 3.7%. Source material: blood. The origin of the receptors is a woman aged 18-30 years in good health. CDR3s include the opening cysteine and the closing phenylalanine or tryptophan. A D gene is named only where the DNA matches it firmly. A clone size is listed for some rows: how often the clone was seen (once, few, many), or a class if it is expanded.

size	D	J	V	DNA	CDR3
few	.	TRBJ2-1	TRBV2	TGTGCCAGCAGGGACTCCGGATCTGGGGGGTCCAATGAGCAGTTCTTC	CASRDSGSGGSNEQFF
.	TRBD2	TRBJ2-3	TRBV6-5	TGTGCCAGCAGTCCCTTGGGCGGGGGTTCCACAGATACGCAGTATTTT	CASSPLGGGSTDTQYF
.	TRBD2	TRBJ2-3	TRBV10-1	TGCGCCAGCAGTGAGTCGGCGGGGGGAAGCGCAGATACGCAGTATTTT	CASSESAGGSADTQYF
few	.	TRBJ2-7	TRBV4-2	TGTGCCAGCAGCCAAGCCCTCTTCTACGAGCAGTACTTC	CASSQALFYEQYF
few	TRBD2	TRBJ2-1	TRBV7-7	TGTGCTAGCAGCGGAGGAGTAGCGGGAGGTGAGCAGTTCTTC	CASSGGVAGGEQFF
few	.	TRBJ1-3	TRBV7-9	TGTGCCAGCAGCGGTTCCGGGACACATCACTCTGGAAACACCATATATTTT	CASSGSGTHHSGNTIYF
.	.	TRBJ2-2	TRBV5-1	TGCGCCAGCAGCCCAAGGGACACCACCGGGGAGCTGTTTTTT	CASSPRDTTGELFF
.	TRBD1	TRBJ1-1	TRBV12-3/TRBV12-4	TGTGCCAGCAGCTTCGGACAGGGGTGGAACACTGAAGCTTTCTTT	CASSFGQGWNTEAFF
.	.	TRBJ2-7	TRBV28	TGTGCCAGCAGTTTATCAGGACTACCCTCCTACGAGCAGTACTTC	CASSLSGLPSYEQYF
few	TRBD1	TRBJ1-5	TRBV29-1	TGCAGCGTTGAATGGGACAGGGGGACCAGCCTCTTCCGTCAGCCCCAGCATTTT	CSVEWDRGTSLFRQPQHF
few	.	TRBJ2-1	TRBV7-6	TGTGCCAGCAGCTTACTCCCTCCGACGGGGGCCAGCAATGAGCAGTTCTTC	CASSLLPPTGASNEQFF
.	.	TRBJ2-7	TRBV6-5	TGTGCCAGCAGTTACTCACCCCCAACAGGGACCTACGAGCAGTACTTC	CASSYSPPTGTYEQYF
few	.	TRBJ1-4	TRBV4-1	TGCGCCAGCAGCCGGAACAATGAAAAACTGTTTTTT	CASSRNNEKLFF
.	TRBD2	TRBJ2-1	TRBV5-1	TGCGCCGGCAGCTCACCACCGGGACTAGCGGGGCTTAAAAGGGGGATATACAATGAGCAGTTCTTC	CAGSSPPGLAGLKRGIYNEQFF
.	.	TRBJ1-1	TRBV27	TGTGCCAGCAGTTTAGAAGGAGGTGCGATAGCTTTCTTT	CASSLEGGAIAFF
.	.	TRBJ2-3	TRBV20-1	TGCGGTGCTAGAGTGGATCAGCGGTTCACAGATACGCAGTATTTT	CGARVDQRFTDTQYF
few	.	TRBJ1-4	TRBV4-3	TGCGCCAGCAGCCAAGATACCGGGGGGGTGAGAAGTGAAAAACTGTTTTTT	CASSQDTGGVRSEKLFF
few	TRBD2	TRBJ2-1	TRBV3-1	TGTGCCAGCAGCCAAGAAGGGACTAGCGGAGGAGATGAGCAGTTCTTC	CASSQEGTSGGDEQFF
few	.	TRBJ1-4	TRBV7-9	TGTGCCAGCAGCTTACCGGGCGGACGTAATAATGAAAAACTGTTTTTT	CASSLPGGRNNEKLFF
few	TRBD1	TRBJ1-2	TRBV12-3/TRBV12-4	TGTGCCAGCAGTTTAGGGACAGGGCCACTTAACTATGGCTACACCTTC	CASSLGTGPLNYGYTF
.	.	TRBJ2-7	TRBV24-1	TGTGCCGCCGGCCACTTCGGGGACACCCTCTACGAGCAGTACTTC	CAAGHFGDTLYEQYF
.	.	TRBJ1-1	TRBV7-8	TGTGCCAGCAGCCTCCTAGGGGGTCCGGGGGCTGAAGCTTTCTTT	CASSLLGGPGAEAFF
.	TRBD1	TRBJ1-6	TRBV29-1	TGCAGCGCCCTGGTCAGGGGGGATTCACCCCTCCACTTT	CSALVRGDSPLHF
few	.	TRBJ1-2	TRBV29-1	TGCAGCGTTGAAAAGGCAACCTATGGCTACACCTTC	CSVEKATYGYTF
.	.	TRBJ1-2	TRBV12-3/TRBV12-4	TGTGCCAGCAGTTTGGAGGGGTCTACCTATGGCTACACCTTC	CASSLEGSTYGYTF
.	.	TRBJ2-1	TRBV19	TGTGCCAGTAGTATTGGGACTTCCCCCGGGAACAATGAGCAGTTCTTC	CASSIGTSPGNNEQFF
many	TRBD2	TRBJ2-7	TRBV20-1	TGCAGTGCTGGCGGGGTGGGACTAGCGCGGGACGAGCAGTACTTC	CSAGGVGLARDEQYF
.	.	TRBJ2-1	TRBV29-1	TGCAGCGTTGAGGGACGGGACTACAATGAGCAGTTCTTC	CSVEGRDYNEQFF